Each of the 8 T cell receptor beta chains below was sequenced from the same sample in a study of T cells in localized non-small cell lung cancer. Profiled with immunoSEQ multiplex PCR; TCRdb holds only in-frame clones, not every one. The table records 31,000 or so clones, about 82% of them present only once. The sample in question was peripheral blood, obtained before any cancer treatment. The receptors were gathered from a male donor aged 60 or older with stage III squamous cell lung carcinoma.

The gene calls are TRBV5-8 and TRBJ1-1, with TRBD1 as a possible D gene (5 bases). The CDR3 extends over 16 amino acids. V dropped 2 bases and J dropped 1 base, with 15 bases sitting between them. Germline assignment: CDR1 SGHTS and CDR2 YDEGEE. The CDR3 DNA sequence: TGTGCCAGCAGCTTTCTTATCGGGGCGGCGAACACTGAAGCTTTCTTT. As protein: CASSFLIGAANTEAFF.

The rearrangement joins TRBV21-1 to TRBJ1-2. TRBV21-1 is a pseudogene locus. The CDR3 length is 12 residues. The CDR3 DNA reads TGTGCCAGCAGCAATTCTCAGAGTGGCTACACCTTC. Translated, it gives CASSNSQSGYTF.

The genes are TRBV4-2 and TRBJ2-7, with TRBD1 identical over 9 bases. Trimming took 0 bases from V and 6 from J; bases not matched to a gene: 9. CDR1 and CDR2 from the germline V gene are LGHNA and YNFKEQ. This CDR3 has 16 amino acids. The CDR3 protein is CASSQDGTGRLVEQYF. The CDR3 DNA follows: TGTGCCAGCAGCCAAGATGGGACAGGGAGGCTCGTCGAGCAGTACTTC.

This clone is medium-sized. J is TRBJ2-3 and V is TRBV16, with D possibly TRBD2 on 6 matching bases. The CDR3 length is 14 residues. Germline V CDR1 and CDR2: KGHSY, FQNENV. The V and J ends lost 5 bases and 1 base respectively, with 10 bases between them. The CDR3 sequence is CASSSQRGTDTQYF. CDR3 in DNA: TGTGCCAGCAGCTCACAGCGGGGCACAGATACGCAGTATTTT.

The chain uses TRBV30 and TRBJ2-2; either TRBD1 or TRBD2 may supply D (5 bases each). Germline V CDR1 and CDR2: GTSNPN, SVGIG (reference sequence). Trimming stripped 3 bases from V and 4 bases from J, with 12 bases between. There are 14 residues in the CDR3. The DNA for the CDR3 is TGTGCCTGGAGCCGGGACGGATTCACCGGGGAGCTGTTTTTT. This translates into CAWSRDGFTGELFF.

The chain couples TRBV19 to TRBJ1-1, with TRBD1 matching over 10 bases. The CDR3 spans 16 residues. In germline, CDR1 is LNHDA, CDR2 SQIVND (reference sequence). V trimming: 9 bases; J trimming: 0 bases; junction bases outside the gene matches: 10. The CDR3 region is CASRGQGTFMNTEAFF. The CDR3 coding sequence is TGTGCCAGCCGGGGACAGGGGACCTTCATGAACACTGAAGCTTTCTTT. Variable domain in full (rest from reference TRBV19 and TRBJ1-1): DGGITQSPKYLFRKEGQNVTLSCEQNLNHDAMYWYRQDPGQGLRLIYYSQIVNDFQKGDIAEGYSVSREKKESFPLTVTSAQKNPTAFYLCASRGQGTFMNTEAFFGQGTRLTVV.

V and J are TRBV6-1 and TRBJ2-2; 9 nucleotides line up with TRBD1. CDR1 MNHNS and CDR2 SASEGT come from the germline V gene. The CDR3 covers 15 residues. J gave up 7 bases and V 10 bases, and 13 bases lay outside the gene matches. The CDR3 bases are TGTGCCACCCCAGTAGGGACAGGGAGGGACGGGGAGCTGTTTTTT. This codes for CATPVGTGRDGELFF.

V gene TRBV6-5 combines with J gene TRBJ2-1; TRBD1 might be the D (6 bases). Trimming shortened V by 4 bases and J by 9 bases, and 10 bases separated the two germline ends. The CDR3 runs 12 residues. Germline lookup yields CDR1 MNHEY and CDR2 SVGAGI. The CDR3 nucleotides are TGTGCCAGCAGTTCACAGGGCTTTGAGCAGTTCTTC. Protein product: CASSSQGFEQFF.